The 20 T cell receptor beta chains given below trace back to one sample, sequenced in a study of early T cells in non-severe SARS-CoV-2 infection. TCRdb reprocessed the 5' RACE reads with MiXCR, giving one entry per CDR3 protein. The sample records over 35,000 distinct CDR3 sequences, 5% to 6.5% being singletons. Source: whole blood, taken at baseline. All receptors derive from an adult who was a healthcare worker with PCR-confirmed SARS-CoV-2 infection or an uninfected control (not recorded which).

This clonotype has only a few counts. The V and J genes are TRBV12-3 or TRBV12-4 and TRBJ2-2; possible D gene TRBD1, 6 bases. The CDR3 extends over 16 amino acids. V lost 5 bases to trimming and J lost 4 bases, with 17 bases between them. This CDR3 is CASSPRLNRATGELFF. The CDR3 coding sequence is TGTGCCAGCAGTCCGCGCCTCAACAGGGCCACCGGGGAGCTGTTTTTT.

This clonotype has a count of ten or more. The chain recombines TRBV30 with TRBJ2-2, with a tentative D call TRBD2 (5 bases). CDR3 length: 15 amino acids. V was cut by 6 bases and J by 0 bases, with 14 bases left in between. CDR1 and CDR2 from the germline V gene are GTSNPN and SVGIG (reference sequence). The CDR3 spells CACQLGYSNTGELFF. DNA of the CDR3: TGTGCCTGCCAACTAGGCTATTCGAACACCGGGGAGCTGTTTTTT. The full variable domain, completed using reference TRBV30 and TRBJ2-2, is SQTIHQWPATLVQPVGSPLSLECTVEGTSNPNLYWYRQAAGRGLQLLFYSVGIGQISSEVPQNLSASRPQDRQFILSSKKLLLSDSGFYLCACQLGYSNTGELFFGEGSRLTVL.

In its sample, this clonotype was seen a few times. V gene TRBV10-3 combines with J gene TRBJ1-5; perhaps TRBD1 as D (5 bases). The CDR3 is made up of 14 amino acids. V dropped 0 bases and J dropped 5 bases, with 8 bases sitting between them. The germline gives CDR1 ENHRY, CDR2 SYGVKD. The CDR3 bases are TGTGCCATCAGTGAGTCGCAGGGTTATCAGCCCCAGCATTTT. Translated, it gives CAISESQGYQPQHF.

This clonotype showed up many times. The genes are TRBV11-2 and TRBJ2-3, with 7 bases identical to TRBD2. CDR1 and CDR2 (germline): SGHAT, FQNNGV. The CDR3 is 19 amino acids. V trimming: 0 bases; J trimming: 3 bases; junction bases outside the gene matches: 15. In DNA, the CDR3 is TGTGCCAGCAGCTTAGATTTAGGGACTAAAAGAAGTGGGACAGATACGCAGTATTTT. Translated: CASSLDLGTKRSGTDTQYF.

This clonotype came up many times. The V gene is TRBV7-3, the J gene TRBJ2-1; 8 nucleotides match TRBD1. From germline, CDR1 is SGHTA and CDR2 FQGTGA. J was trimmed by 3 bases and V by 5 bases; bases with no gene match: 9. This CDR3 spans 16 amino acids. CDR3 region: CASSPGGAALYNEQFF. CDR3 bases: TGTGCCAGCAGCCCAGGGGGCGCCGCTCTCTACAATGAGCAGTTCTTC.

This clonotype was seen ten or more times. This rearrangement joins TRBV10-1 to TRBJ2-7; D is unclear. The CDR3 runs to 13 residues. Germline-derived CDR1 and CDR2 are WNHNN and SYGVQD (reference sequence). Trimming stripped 2 bases from V and 2 bases from J, with 7 bases between. The CDR3 sequence is CASSEQPTYEQYF. CDR3 sequence (DNA): TGCGCCAGCAGTGAGCAACCCACCTACGAGCAGTACTTC.

This chain uses TRBV12-3 or TRBV12-4 with TRBJ2-5; tentatively, D is TRBD1 or TRBD2 (6 bases each). Trimming stripped 6 bases from V and 5 bases from J, with 10 bases between. The CDR3 totals 12 residues. CDR3 amino acids: CASRFGGETQYF. CDR3 in DNA: TGTGCCAGCAGATTCGGGGGCGAGACCCAGTACTTC.

This clonotype turned up a few times. The chain is built from TRBV30 and TRBJ1-6, with 7 bases that match TRBD1. Germline assignment: CDR1 GTSNPN and CDR2 SVGIG (reference sequence). The CDR3 covers 15 residues. The junction had 9 bases not matched to a gene; V was cut back by 3 bases and J by 7 bases. CDR3 nucleotides: TGTGCCTGGAGGCGACAGGGAATGAGCAATTCACCCCTCCACTTT. It yields the protein CAWRRQGMSNSPLHF.

In its sample, this clonotype was seen many times. The DNA of the CDR3 is TGTGCCAGCAGTTCCCCCCATCGGGGGATCGACACAGATACGCAGTATTTT. Residues: CASSSPHRGIDTDTQYF. V usage is TRBV27 and J usage is TRBJ2-3; TRBD2 is a possible D gene (6 bases). From germline, CDR1 is MNHEY and CDR2 SMNVEV (reference sequence). V was shortened by 4 bases and J by 2 bases, with 19 bases between the two germline ends. This CDR3 spans 17 amino acids.

This clonotype was counted many times. The chain combines TRBV24-1 with TRBJ1-6; D is undetermined. Germline V gene data show CDR1 as KGHDR and CDR2 as SFDVKD. The length of the CDR3 is 15 residues. Trimming cost V 4 bases and J 6 bases, with 12 bases left between them. The CDR3 is CATSDPRDPNSPLHF. The CDR3 DNA is TGTGCCACCAGTGACCCCCGGGATCCTAATTCACCCCTCCACTTT.

This chain uses TRBV30 with TRBJ1-1; no definite D call. The CDR3 loop spans 12 amino acids. Per the germline V gene, CDR1 is GTSNPN and CDR2 is SVGIG (reference sequence). The ends were cut back, 3 bases at V and 1 base at J, with 6 bases in the middle. CDR3 nucleotide sequence: TGTGCCTGGAGACATACGAACACTGAAGCTTTCTTT. Amino acid sequence: CAWRHTNTEAFF.

This clonotype was counted only a few times. The chain employs TRBV7-2 and TRBJ1-6; D remains unclear. The CDR3 consists of 12 residues. CDR1 is SGHTA, CDR2 FQGNSA, per germline. The V and J ends lost 5 bases and 10 bases respectively, with 9 bases between them. DNA for the CDR3: TGTGCCAGCAGCGTCCGTGGCTCACCCCTCCACTTT. Its translation: CASSVRGSPLHF.

The chain joins TRBV28 to TRBJ1-6; perhaps TRBD1 as D (5 bases). The V gene's germline CDR1 is MDHEN and CDR2 SYDVKM. The CDR3 has 13 residues. V dropped 7 bases and J dropped 5 bases, with 9 bases sitting between them. The CDR3 loop is CASTGAHNSPLHF. CDR3 coding DNA: TGTGCCAGCACCGGGGCGCATAATTCACCCCTCCACTTT.

This clonotype was seen a handful of times. V usage is TRBV27 and J usage is TRBJ2-7, with unresolved D. CDR1 MNHEY and CDR2 SMNVEV come from the germline V gene (reference sequence). The germline V and J ends were trimmed by 2 bases and 2 bases, with 4 bases remaining between them. The CDR3 consists of 12 residues. The CDR3 sequence: CASSLETYEQYF. CDR3 DNA: TGTGCCAGCAGTTTAGAAACCTACGAGCAGTACTTC.

This clonotype was counted many times. The chain employs TRBV15 and TRBJ2-2; D may be TRBD1 (6 bases). Germline lookup yields CDR1 LNHNV and CDR2 YYDKDF (reference sequence). There are 16 residues in the CDR3. V was clipped by 6 bases and J by 0 bases, with 14 bases between them. The CDR3 DNA follows: TGTGCCACCAGGGAACGACAGGCTCCGAACACCGGGGAGCTGTTTTTT. Translated, it gives CATRERQAPNTGELFF.

This rearrangement joins TRBV19 to TRBJ2-2; perhaps D is TRBD1 or TRBD2 (5 bases each). The V end lost 3 bases, the J end lost 4 bases, and 12 bases lay between the germline ends. This CDR3 has 15 amino acids. In germline, CDR1 is LNHDA, CDR2 SQIVND (reference sequence). The CDR3: CASSIRDGRTGELFF. The DNA for the CDR3 is TGTGCCAGTAGTATCCGGGACGGACGCACCGGGGAGCTGTTTTTT.

The sample holds a few counts of this clonotype. The CDR3 region is CASSLRDTQYF. In nucleotides, the CDR3 is TGTGCCAGCAGTTTGAGAGATACGCAGTATTTT. V is TRBV12-3 or TRBV12-4 and J is TRBJ2-3; D is undetermined. V was trimmed by 3 bases and J by 5 bases, leaving 3 bases between them. This CDR3 is 11 amino acids long.

This clonotype was detected ten times or more. V gene TRBV30 combines with J gene TRBJ2-3; TRBD1 agrees at 9 bases. The CDR3 is 14 residues long. V dropped 7 bases and J dropped 4; count of bases not matched to a gene: 9. The V gene's germline CDR1 is GTSNPN and CDR2 SVGIG (reference sequence). The CDR3 bases are TGTGCCTACGGAGACAGGGGGGTCGCAGATACGCAGTATTTT. This gives the protein CAYGDRGVADTQYF.

This clonotype was detected many times. The chain's CDR3 is CASSFRRSNTEAFF. The CDR3 DNA sequence: TGTGCCAGCAGTTTTAGGCGGTCGAACACTGAAGCTTTCTTT. The chain joins TRBV12-3 or TRBV12-4 to TRBJ1-1; D is unclear. With 3 bases removed from V and 1 base from J, the gap between germline ends came to 9 bases. The CDR3 consists of 14 residues.

The genes are TRBV12-3 or TRBV12-4 and TRBJ2-4, with TRBD1 as a possible D gene (6 bases). CDR3 length: 15 amino acids. V lost 4 bases and J 0 bases, leaving 10 bases between the germline ends. CDR3 sequence reads: CASSSVGAAKNIQYF. DNA for the CDR3: TGTGCCAGCAGTTCCGTGGGGGCAGCCAAAAACATTCAGTACTTC.